These 6 T cell receptor beta chains were all obtained from the same sample, sequenced in a study of cytomegalovirus exposure and HLA in healthy donors. The protocol was immunoSEQ multiplex PCR, while the TCRdb copy is restricted to in-frame clones and leaves out a portion. The sample records over 200,000 clones, around four fifths being singletons. The sample consisted of PBMCs. Source of these receptors: a woman between 18 and 29 years old in good health and CMV-seronegative.

V and J are TRBV11-2 and TRBJ2-7; 7 bases map to TRBD1. The CDR3 is 13 residues long. CDR1 and CDR2 (germline): SGHAT, FQNNGV. The ends lost 4 bases at V and 3 bases at J; junction bases unmatched: 3. In DNA form, the CDR3 reads TGTGCCAGCAGCTCCCGGGACAGCTACGAGCAGTACTTC. Translation: CASSSRDSYEQYF.

This clone was counted a single time. The chain joins TRBV10-3 to TRBJ1-1; D is unresolved. The V gene lost 0 bases and the J gene lost 1 base, with 3 bases spanning the gap. The length of the CDR3 is 13 residues. CDR1 and CDR2 from the germline V gene are ENHRY and SYGVKD. CDR3 protein: CAISESKNTEAFF. CDR3 bases: TGTGCCATCAGTGAGTCAAAGAACACTGAAGCTTTCTTT.

This sequence joins TRBV7-6 and TRBJ2-2, with TRBD2 matching over 9 bases. The CDR3 has 15 residues. Trimming removed 5 bases from V and 6 bases from J; junction bases left unmatched: 7. Per the germline V gene, CDR1 is SGHVS and CDR2 is FNYEAQ. CDR3 sequence (DNA): TGTGCCAGCAGCCCGGGACTAGCCGTGGCCGGGGAGCTGTTTTTT. Translating it yields CASSPGLAVAGELFF.

The chain joins TRBV28 to TRBJ2-3; a possible D gene is TRBD2 (7 bases). The V gene's germline CDR1 is MDHEN and CDR2 SYDVKM. V lost 6 bases and J 5 bases, leaving 27 bases between the germline ends. This CDR3 contains 18 residues. The CDR3 reads CASSRLDLEGGLGDTQYF. CDR3 DNA: TGTGCCAGCAGCCGCTTAGACCTGGAGGGGGGGCTGGGAGATACGCAGTATTTT. The full variable domain, its missing parts supplied by reference TRBV28 and TRBJ2-3, is DVKVTQSSRYLVKRTGEKVFLECVQDMDHENMFWYRQDPGLGLRLIYFSYDVKMKEKGDIPEGYSVSREKKERFSLILESASTNQTSMYLCASSRLDLEGGLGDTQYFGPGTRLTVL.

This sequence joins TRBV30 and TRBJ1-5; the D is unclear. Germline lookup yields CDR1 GTSNPN and CDR2 SVGIG (reference sequence). V gave up 7 bases and J gave up 3 bases, with 16 bases separating them. The CDR3 length is 14 residues. The DNA of the CDR3 is TGTGCCTCCGATCCCGCGGGGAACAATCAGCCCCAGCATTTT. Translating it yields CASDPAGNNQPQHF.

The rearrangement uses TRBV30 and TRBJ1-6; D ambiguous. Germline V gene lookup returns CDR1 GTSNPN and CDR2 SVGIG (reference sequence). This CDR3 is 12 amino acids long. The V end lost 7 bases, the J end lost 4 bases, and 8 bases lay between the germline ends. CDR3 sequence (DNA): TGTGCCTCCCAGGTTTATAATTCACCCCTCCACTTT. Its translation: CASQVYNSPLHF. The full variable domain, rest sourced from reference TRBV30 and TRBJ1-6, is SQTIHQWPATLVQPVGSPLSLECTVEGTSNPNLYWYRQAAGRGLQLLFYSVGIGQISSEVPQNLSASRPQDRQFILSSKKLLLSDSGFYLCASQVYNSPLHFGNGTRLTVT.